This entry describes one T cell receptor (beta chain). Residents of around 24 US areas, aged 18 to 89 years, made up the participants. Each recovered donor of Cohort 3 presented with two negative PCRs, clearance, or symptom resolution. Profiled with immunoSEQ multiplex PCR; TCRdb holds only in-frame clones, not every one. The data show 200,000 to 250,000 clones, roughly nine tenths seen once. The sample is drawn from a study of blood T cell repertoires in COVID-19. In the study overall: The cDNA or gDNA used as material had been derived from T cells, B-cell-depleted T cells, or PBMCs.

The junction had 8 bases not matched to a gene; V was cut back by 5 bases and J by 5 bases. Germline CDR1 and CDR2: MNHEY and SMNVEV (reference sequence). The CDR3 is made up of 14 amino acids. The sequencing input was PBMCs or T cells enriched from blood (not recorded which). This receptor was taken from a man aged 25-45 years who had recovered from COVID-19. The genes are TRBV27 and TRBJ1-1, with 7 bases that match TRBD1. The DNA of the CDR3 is TGTGCCAGCAGTGGACGACAGGGTTGGACTGAAGCTTTCTTT. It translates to CASSGRQGWTEAFF.